This T cell receptor (beta chain) is drawn from a study of T cell responses to AZD1222 COVID-19 vaccine. The study, taken as a whole, reports: Only after the peak T cell response were repertoires sampled. Vaccine-associated CD4 TCRs ranged over spike, dominating at 160-218 and 743-854. After two AZD1222 doses, spike-specific TCR breadth and depth rose versus day 0.

The germline V and J ends were trimmed by 2 bases and 3 bases, with 13 bases remaining between them. There are 15 residues in the CDR3. Looked up from germline, CDR1 is GTSNPN and CDR2 is SVGIG (reference sequence). About this clone itself: Its antigen is not identified.

Libraries were prepared by immunoSEQ multiplex PCR; TCRdb keeps only in-frame clonotypes and omits some of them. This table holds some 130,000 clones, 84% found once. The chain employs TRBV30 and TRBJ1-4, with D perhaps TRBD1 (6 bases). This clonotype originated in an adult in good health. The sequences come from peripheral blood, collected on day 0 of AZD1222 vaccination. CDR3 loop: CAWSLNRASNEKLFF. The CDR3 DNA sequence: TGTGCCTGGAGTTTGAACAGGGCTTCTAATGAAAAACTGTTTTTT.